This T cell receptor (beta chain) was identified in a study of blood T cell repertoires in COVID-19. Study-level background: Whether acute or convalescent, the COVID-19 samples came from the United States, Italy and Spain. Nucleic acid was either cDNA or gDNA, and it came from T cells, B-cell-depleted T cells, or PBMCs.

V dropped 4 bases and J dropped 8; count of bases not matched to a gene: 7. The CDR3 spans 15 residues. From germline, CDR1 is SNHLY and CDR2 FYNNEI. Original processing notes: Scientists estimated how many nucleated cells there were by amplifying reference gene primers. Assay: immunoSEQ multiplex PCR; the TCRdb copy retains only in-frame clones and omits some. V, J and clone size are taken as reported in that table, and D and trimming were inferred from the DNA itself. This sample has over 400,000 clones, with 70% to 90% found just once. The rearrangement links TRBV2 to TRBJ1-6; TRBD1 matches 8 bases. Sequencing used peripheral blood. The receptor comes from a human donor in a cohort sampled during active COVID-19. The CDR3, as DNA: TGTGCCAGCAGTGGGAGACAGGGGTCGGATTCACCCCTCCACTTT. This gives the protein CASSGRQGSDSPLHF.